The 9 T cell receptor beta chains below all came from one sample that was sequenced in a study of OX40 agonist ivuxolimab in advanced cancers. The repertoire was sequenced with immunoSEQ multiplex PCR; TCRdb's copy has only in-frame clones and lacks some. The sample lists tens of thousands of clones; roughly 84% were seen once. Source: CD4+ or CD8+ T cells sorted from blood, taken in a trial of the OX40 agonist ivuxolimab. These receptors were collected from an adult with an advanced solid tumor such as melanoma, head and neck, liver or kidney cancer.

This clone was detected only a few times. The V call is TRBV5-4, the J call TRBJ1-2, with 7 bases identical to TRBD1. Germline CDR1 is SGHNT and CDR2 is YYREEE (reference sequence). V was clipped by 3 bases and J by 2 bases; unmatched bases: 10. The CDR3 extends over 16 amino acids. Here the CDR3 reads CASSSTGTVQNYGYTF. Here the CDR3 DNA reads TGTGCCAGCAGCTCTACCGGGACAGTACAAAACTATGGCTACACCTTC.

The V gene is TRBV18, the J gene TRBJ2-7; 12 nucleotides align to TRBD1. V lost 2 bases and J lost 2; bases outside the gene matches: 7. Germline CDR1 reads KGHSH; CDR2 reads LQKENI. The CDR3 extends over 17 amino acids. The CDR3 protein is CASSPMGQGAYPYEQYF. The CDR3 DNA is TGTGCCAGCTCACCAATGGGACAGGGGGCATACCCCTACGAGCAGTACTTC.

The CDR3, as DNA: TGTGCCAGCACGCCAGGGGCTAACACAGATACGCAGTATTTT. Amino acid sequence: CASTPGANTDTQYF. The J gene is TRBJ2-3, the V gene TRBV4-2; possibly TRBD1 for D (6 bases). In germline, CDR1 is LGHNA, CDR2 YNFKEQ. This CDR3 is 14 amino acids long. V gave up 7 bases and J gave up 2 bases, with 13 bases separating them.

In nucleotides, the CDR3 is TGTGCCAGCAGTGCCGTACGGGCGAACACTGAAGCTTTCTTT. Encoded protein: CASSAVRANTEAFF. This rearrangement joins TRBV2 to TRBJ1-1; D gene ambiguous. Looked up from germline, CDR1 is SNHLY and CDR2 is FYNNEI. Between the trimmed V and J ends, which lost 4 bases and 1 base, there was a span of 10 bases. The CDR3 is 14 residues long. The full variable domain, rest sourced from reference TRBV2 and TRBJ1-1, is EPEVTQTPSHQVTQMGQEVILRCVPISNHLYFYWYRQILGQKVEFLVSFYNNEISEKSEIFDDQFSVERPDGSNFTLKIRSTKLEDSAMYFCASSAVRANTEAFFGQGTRLTVV.

The chain is built from TRBV5-8 and TRBJ1-1; D unresolved. Germline CDR1 is SGHTS and CDR2 is YDEGEE. The CDR3 is made up of 11 amino acids. V was pared by 5 bases and J by 3 bases, with 5 bases between. As DNA, the CDR3 is TGTGCCAGCAGTTGGGACACTGAAGCTTTCTTT. Its protein is CASSWDTEAFF.

This rearrangement joins TRBV19 to TRBJ1-3; unclear D gene. Trimming took 2 bases from V and 0 from J, leaving 8 bases between them. Germline V gene lookup returns CDR1 LNHDA and CDR2 SQIVND (reference sequence). CDR3 length: 15 amino acids. For the CDR3, the DNA is TGTGCCAGTAGTATACGAAGGATCTCTGGAAACACCATATATTTT. This codes for CASSIRRISGNTIYF. Variable domain in full (rest from reference TRBV19 and TRBJ1-3): DGGITQSPKYLFRKEGQNVTLSCEQNLNHDAMYWYRQDPGQGLRLIYYSQIVNDFQKGDIAEGYSVSREKKESFPLTVTSAQKNPTAFYLCASSIRRISGNTIYFGEGSWLTVV.

There are a few counts of this clone. This same CDR3 is encoded by further DNA sequences in the sample. The chain couples TRBV7-9 to TRBJ2-5; weak D call: TRBD2 (6 bases). This CDR3 is 13 amino acids long. The germline V and J ends were trimmed by 0 bases and 4 bases, with 6 bases remaining between them. CDR1 is SEHNR and CDR2 is FQNEAQ in the germline V gene (reference sequence). The CDR3 nucleotides are TGTGCCAGCAGCTTAGCGGGAGGAGAGACCCAGTACTTC. Translation gives CASSLAGGETQYF. The full variable domain, its missing parts supplied by reference TRBV7-9 and TRBJ2-5, is DTGVSQNPRHKITKRGQNVTFRCDPISEHNRLYWYRQTLGQGPEFLTYFQNEAQLEKSRLLSDRFSAERPKGSFSTLEIQRTEQGDSAMYLCASSLAGGETQYFGPGTRLLVL.

The chain carries TRBV6-4 and TRBJ2-7, with 9 bases fitting TRBD2. Germline assignment: CDR1 MRHNA and CDR2 SNTAGT. The trim removed 5 bases at V and 2 bases at J, leaving 7 bases unmatched. The CDR3 is made up of 15 amino acids. CDR3 residues: CASSTAGGEAYEQYF. CDR3 DNA: TGTGCCAGCAGTACAGCGGGAGGAGAGGCCTACGAGCAGTACTTC.

J is TRBJ2-3 and V is TRBV4-3, with D possibly being TRBD1 (6 bases). The CDR3 has 15 amino acids. The ends were cut back, 1 base at V and 5 bases at J, with 13 bases in the middle. Germline CDR1 LGHNA, CDR2 YSLEER. The DNA of the CDR3 is TGCGCCAGCAGCCAAGCGCGGCAGGGGATAGATACGCAGTATTTT. Its protein is CASSQARQGIDTQYF.